This entry is about one T cell receptor beta chain. This clonotype was observed a handful of times. Its antigen remains undetermined. Per-nucleotide qualities are absent, and no much larger clonotype sits a single base away. The library was prepared using RT-PCR. Sequencing was carried out with a NextSeq 550. The public reads were run again by TCRdb, first through fastp at Q25 and then through MiXCR, and only productive beta chains were kept. Merged by CDR3 protein, the rows form single entries marked with the most common genes and DNA. The sample includes under 170,000 distinct CDR3 sequences, with over 30% observed a single time. The top ten hold around 50% of the sample. V sheds 5 bases and J sheds 5 bases, leaving 16 bases between their ends. The CDR1 and CDR2 encoded by the germline V gene are SGHTA and FQGTGA. The CDR3, from cysteine to phenylalanine, totals 15 residues. Only the CDR3 portion is preserved as DNA: 45 bases, with reading frame beginning at the first base.

This specimen belongs to a study of patients and donors after allogeneic stem cell transplantation (dated by TCRdb to the early 2020s). The chain is assembled from TRBV7-3 and TRBJ1-5; the D gene assignment is ambiguous. Sequenced sample: blood, either unsorted or a sorted T cell fraction (not recorded which). This TCR was recovered from a human donor who was either an allogeneic HSCT recipient or a stem cell or donor lymphocyte infusion donor (not recorded which). It is not recorded whose cells these are; they may come from a transplant donor. The nucleotide sequence is given as TGTGCCAGCAGCCGCGGCGGGTTGGGAGATCAGCCCCAGCATTTT. It specifies CASSRGGLGDQPQHF.